What follows are 10 T cell receptor beta chains derived from one specimen sequenced in a study of glioma-infiltrating T cells after dendritic cell vaccination. Produced via immunoSEQ multiplex PCR; TCRdb's table is partial and in-frame only. Of tens of thousands of clones in the sample, roughly 87% were seen once. Sequenced material: blood, taken before dendritic cell vaccination. Source of these receptors: a human donor with glioblastoma.

V usage is TRBV6-6 and J usage is TRBJ1-5, with unresolved D. This CDR3 is built from 13 residues. V was trimmed by 6 bases and J by 7 bases, leaving 13 bases between them. The germline V gene encodes CDR1 MNHNY and CDR2 SVGAGI (reference sequence). CDR3 in DNA: TGTGCCAGCAGCCCGAGACTGAACCAGCCCCAGCATTTT. It translates to CASSPRLNQPQHF.

The CDR3 sequence is CASSRGTGVRETQYF. DNA of the CDR3: TGCGCCAGCAGCCGAGGGACAGGGGTTCGAGAGACCCAGTACTTC. The genes are TRBV5-1 and TRBJ2-5; 10 bases fit TRBD1. The V and J ends lost 4 bases and 4 bases, in that order; junction bases with no gene match: 7. Germline V gene lookup returns CDR1 SGHRS and CDR2 YFSETQ. The CDR3 totals 15 residues. Full variable domain (remainder filled in from reference TRBV5-1 and TRBJ2-5): KAGVTQTPRYLIKTRGQQVTLSCSPISGHRSVSWYQQTPGQGLQFLFEYFSETQRNKGNFPGRFSGRQFSNSRSEMNVSTLELGDSALYLCASSRGTGVRETQYFGPGTRLLVL.

The chain employs TRBV7-2 and TRBJ1-3; tentatively, D is TRBD1 (6 bases). The CDR3 is made up of 15 amino acids. Germline assignment: CDR1 SGHTA and CDR2 FQGNSA. The V and J ends lost 6 bases and 2 bases respectively, with 14 bases between them. This CDR3 reads CASSFSGVAGNTIYF. The CDR3 DNA reads TGTGCCAGCAGTTTCTCAGGGGTTGCTGGAAACACCATATATTTT.

The chain is built from TRBV9 and TRBJ2-1; 7 bases fit TRBD2. The CDR3 runs 15 residues. Germline CDR1 and CDR2: SGDLS and YYNGEE. V shed 3 bases, J shed 8 bases, and the junction held 11 bases outside the gene matches. This chain's CDR3 is CASSASMTSQYEQFF. DNA for the CDR3: TGTGCCAGCAGCGCTTCTATGACTAGCCAGTATGAGCAGTTCTTC.

The chain has TRBV6-1 and TRBJ1-1; 8 bases align to TRBD1. The CDR3 is 19 residues long. Germline CDR1 is MNHNS and CDR2 is SASEGT. J gave up 0 bases and V 2 bases, and 14 bases lay outside the gene matches. The CDR3 region has the DNA TGTGCCAGCAGTGAATCTGTTCAACAGGGGGTGAATTTGAACACTGAAGCTTTCTTT. This encodes CASSESVQQGVNLNTEAFF.

The rearrangement uses TRBV9 and TRBJ1-2; 10 bases are a match to TRBD1. The V gene end was trimmed by 4 bases and the J gene end by 7 bases; junction bases not matched to a gene: 4. This CDR3 is 13 amino acids long. CDR1 and CDR2 (germline): SGDLS, YYNGEE. The CDR3 coding sequence is TGTGCCAGCAGCACCGGGACAGGGGTTGGCTACACCTTC. It codes for CASSTGTGVGYTF.

The chain combines TRBV19 with TRBJ2-3, with TRBD1 matching 8 bases. The CDR3 is 15 amino acids. J was trimmed by 2 bases and V by 7 bases; bases with no gene match: 8. From germline, CDR1 is LNHDA and CDR2 SQIVND (reference sequence). The DNA of the CDR3 is TGTGCCAGTAATCGGCAGGGGGCGTCCACAGATACGCAGTATTTT. Its translation: CASNRQGASTDTQYF.

The chain links TRBV4-1 to TRBJ1-2; no definite D call. Germline values: CDR1 MGHRA, CDR2 YSYEKL. The V and J ends lost 1 base and 5 bases respectively, with 14 bases between them. The CDR3 runs to 15 residues. This CDR3 is CASSQVGYTGYGYTF. DNA for the CDR3: TGCGCCAGCAGCCAAGTAGGATACACGGGTTATGGCTACACCTTC.

V and J are TRBV7-6 and TRBJ2-1; 10 bases match TRBD2. From germline, CDR1 is SGHVS and CDR2 FNYEAQ. The trim removed 5 bases at V and 3 bases at J, leaving 4 bases unmatched. The CDR3 loop spans 15 amino acids. The CDR3 here is CASSHPSGSYNEQFF. The CDR3 DNA follows: TGTGCCAGCAGCCACCCTAGCGGGAGCTACAATGAGCAGTTCTTC.

This clone was recorded once. The chain recombines TRBV7-2 with TRBJ2-1; TRBD2 aligns across 7 bases. With V trimmed by 11 bases and J by 4 bases, 8 bases remained unmatched. The CDR3 is 13 residues long. CDR1 is SGHTA, CDR2 FQGNSA, per germline. The chain's CDR3 is CASGTRGYNEQFF. The CDR3 nucleotides read TGTGCCTCCGGGACGCGGGGGTACAATGAGCAGTTCTTC.